The 5 T cell receptor beta chains in this list originate from one sample, sequenced in a study of regulatory T cells in long-lasting Graves disease. With iRepertoire HTBI primers and Arm-PCR of CDR3 regions, TCR beta libraries were built. TCRdb fed the multiplex PCR reads into MiXCR, producing one record per CDR3 protein. The sample yields under 450,000 distinct CDR3 sequences, roughly a quarter seen once. Time point reported: persistent/refractory GD, antithyroid drugs over 5 years with positive TRAb. PBMC-derived RNA was used for the TCR library. Specimen: peripheral blood mononuclear cells (PBMCs), collected when the disease was refractory, from a patient treated with antithyroid drugs. These receptor sequences come from a female donor with Graves disease.

J is TRBJ2-3 and V is TRBV5-1, with D maybe TRBD2 (6 bases). CDR1 and CDR2 from the germline V gene are SGHRS and YFSETQ. The V end was cut by 4 bases, the J end by 2 bases, with 29 bases between. CDR3 length equals 20 residues. CDR3 DNA: TGCGCCAGCAGCCCCGGCTTGGCGGGACCAAATTCTCCAGCCACAGATACGCAGTATTTT. Amino acid sequence: CASSPGLAGPNSPATDTQYF.

The sample holds many counts of this clonotype. The chain has TRBV6-1 and TRBJ1-2; D is ambiguous. CDR1 is MNHNS, CDR2 SASEGT, per germline. Trimming took off 5 bases at V and 8 bases at J, with 9 bases between the two ends. This CDR3 has 11 residues. In nucleotides, the CDR3 is TGTGCCAGCAGTCACGGACGAGGCTACACCTTC. Its translation is CASSHGRGYTF.

This rearrangement joins TRBV19 to TRBJ2-2; D ambiguous. The CDR3 runs 14 residues. Germline V gene lookup returns CDR1 LNHDA and CDR2 SQIVND (reference sequence). The V end lost 4 bases, the J end lost 0 bases, and 6 bases lay between the germline ends. Here the CDR3 reads CASSTNPNTGELFF. In DNA form, the CDR3 reads TGTGCCAGTAGTACGAACCCGAACACCGGGGAGCTGTTTTTT. Together with reference TRBV19 and TRBJ2-2, the CDR3 gives the full variable domain: DGGITQSPKYLFRKEGQNVTLSCEQNLNHDAMYWYRQDPGQGLRLIYYSQIVNDFQKGDIAEGYSVSREKKESFPLTVTSAQKNPTAFYLCASSTNPNTGELFFGEGSRLTVL.

The chain combines TRBV4-3 with TRBJ2-7, with 9 bases fitting TRBD2. V shed 1 base, J shed 3 bases, and the junction held 4 bases outside the gene matches. The CDR3 length is 15 residues. Germline V gives CDR1 LGHNA, CDR2 YSLEER. DNA of the CDR3: TGCGCCAGCAGCCAAGGGTCTAGCGGGGTCTACGAGCAGTACTTC. Protein product: CASSQGSSGVYEQYF.

This clonotype was found once. As DNA, the CDR3 is TGTGCCACGAGCGGGACTATACAAGAGACCCAGTACTTC. Translated: CATSGTIQETQYF. The chain is built from TRBV6-1 and TRBJ2-5; 7 nucleotides align to TRBD2. The CDR3 runs 13 residues. J lost 2 bases, V lost 10 bases, and 7 bases had no gene match. The germline V gene has CDR1 MNHNS and CDR2 SASEGT.